Sequencing of this T cell receptor (beta chain) was carried out in a study of blood T cell repertoires in COVID-19. Study background: The samples span acute and convalescent COVID-19 from the United States, Italy and Spain. Sample material is recorded as cDNA or gDNA derived from T cells, B-cell-depleted T cells, or PBMCs.

In the study's own analysis: Reference gene primer amplification gave nucleated cell count estimates. Some clones are missing from TCRdb's copy, which holds only in-frame ones; the method was immunoSEQ multiplex PCR. The V and J calls and clone size are taken from that table; D and trimming were inferred from the DNA. The table lists some 120,000 clones, approximately 80% of them singletons, with over 15% in the top ten. This CDR3 is 17 amino acids long. V was pared by 0 bases and J by 2 bases, with 15 bases between. Germline V gives CDR1 MNHEY, CDR2 SMNVEV (reference sequence). This TCR came from a man older than 75 with acute or convalescent COVID-19. The V and J genes are TRBV27 and TRBJ2-3; TRBD1 is a possible D gene (5 bases). Material: peripheral blood. The DNA of the CDR3 is TGTGCCAGCAGTTTATCGAAGGGGCAAGCTATCACAGATACGCAGTATTTT. Encoded protein: CASSLSKGQAITDTQYF.